This T cell receptor (beta chain) was identified in a study of T cell repertoires in cytomegalovirus infection. Study information: Matching HLA type and CMV infection were both indicated by public TCR beta signatures. Study-level results: Dominating the ex vivo response were TCR beta clonotypes that were CMV-specific and HLA-C-restricted. Cumulative frequency (of public TCR beta family members) identified carriers of CMV plus the relevant HLA.

TCRdb re-called the reads with MiXCR, one entry per CDR3 protein. This table holds 54,000 or so distinct CDR3 sequences, roughly 34% found once. V shed 5 bases, J shed 4 bases, and the junction held 6 bases outside the gene matches. This CDR3 spans 16 amino acids. CDR1 is SGHTA and CDR2 is FQGNSA in the germline V gene. Note on this clonotype: Its target is unknown.

The TCR comes from a human donor in good health (CMV status not recorded). Some clones in this sample may be carry-over from other donors' samples. V gene TRBV7-2 combines with J gene TRBJ2-2, with 11 bases identical to TRBD2. Sequenced sample: PBMCs, sequenced either directly or after in vitro stimulation (not recorded which). For the CDR3, the DNA is TGTGCCAGCAGCCACATTAGCGGGGGGGCCACCGGGGAGCTGTTTTTT. Translated, it gives CASSHISGGATGELFF.